These 13 T cell receptor beta chains were sequenced from one sample in a study of blood T cell repertoires in COVID-19. Measured with immunoSEQ multiplex PCR; TCRdb has only the in-frame clones, and not every one. The profile covers 300,000 to 350,000 clones, with around 90% appearing a single time and approximately 2.2% taken by the ten largest. Sequenced material: peripheral blood. The receptors originated from a man aged 18 to 29 with active or convalescent COVID-19.

V usage is TRBV10-2 and J usage is TRBJ1-5, with a weak D call TRBD1 (5 bases). Germline V gene lookup returns CDR1 WSHSY and CDR2 SAAADI. This CDR3 contains 14 residues. With 8 bases removed from V and 0 bases from J, the gap between germline ends came to 11 bases. This CDR3 reads CASGGGNSNQPQHF. CDR3 nucleotide sequence: TGCGCCAGCGGGGGGGGGAATAGCAATCAGCCCCAGCATTTT.

The chain carries TRBV28 and TRBJ1-6; TRBD1 agrees at 7 bases. CDR3 length: 14 amino acids. The junction had 2 bases not matched to a gene; V was cut back by 3 bases and J by 6 bases. The germline V gene encodes CDR1 MDHEN and CDR2 SYDVKM. CDR3 DNA sequence: TGTGCCAGCAGTTTCAGGGACAGTAATTCACCCCTCCACTTT. Translating it yields CASSFRDSNSPLHF.

The genes are TRBV5-4 and TRBJ1-6, with TRBD1 matching over 9 bases. The germline V gene has CDR1 SGHNT and CDR2 YYREEE (reference sequence). V lost 4 bases to trimming and J lost 7 bases; unmatched junction nucleotides: 6. The CDR3 has 15 amino acids. Here the CDR3 reads CASSPDRGLNSPLHF. The CDR3 DNA reads as TGTGCCAGCAGCCCGGACAGGGGATTGAATTCACCCCTCCACTTT.

V is TRBV19 and J is TRBJ2-7; 9 nucleotides line up with TRBD2. After removal of 5 bases from V and 3 bases from J, the junction contained 11 bases not matched to a gene. Germline CDR1 LNHDA, CDR2 SQIVND (reference sequence). The CDR3 has 16 amino acids. For the CDR3, the DNA is TGTGCCAGTAGTCGAAGCGGGGGGCCACGTAACTACGAGCAGTACTTC. It specifies CASSRSGGPRNYEQYF. The entire variable domain, with the rest obtained from reference TRBV19 and TRBJ2-7, is as follows: DGGITQSPKYLFRKEGQNVTLSCEQNLNHDAMYWYRQDPGQGLRLIYYSQIVNDFQKGDIAEGYSVSREKKESFPLTVTSAQKNPTAFYLCASSRSGGPRNYEQYFGPGTRLTVT.

The V call is TRBV6-5, the J call TRBJ1-3, with D uncertain. V was trimmed by 8 bases and J by 3 bases, leaving 11 bases between them. Germline-derived CDR1 and CDR2 are MNHEY and SVGAGI. The CDR3 is made up of 13 amino acids. This CDR3 reads CASSTWSGNTIYF. The DNA of the CDR3 is TGTGCCAGCTCAACCTGGAGTGGAAACACCATATATTTT.

The CDR3 coding sequence is TGTGCCAGCAGCTACTGGACAGGCATATATTTT. Translated, it gives CASSYWTGIYF. The chain joins TRBV11-2 to TRBJ1-3, with 7 bases lining up with TRBD1. This CDR3 is built from 11 residues. V lost 4 bases to trimming and J lost 12 bases; unmatched junction nucleotides: 3. Germline-derived CDR1 and CDR2 are SGHAT and FQNNGV.

The chain combines TRBV3-1 (or the pseudogene TRBV3-2) with TRBJ1-5; 11 positions agree with TRBD1. With 4 bases clipped from V and 0 bases from J, the junction kept 2 bases outside the gene matches. The CDR3 is 16 residues long. CDR1 and CDR2 from the germline V gene are LGHDT and YNNKEL (reference sequence). Here the CDR3 reads CASSPGQGASNQPQHF. Written as DNA, the CDR3 is TGTGCCAGCAGCCCAGGACAGGGGGCTAGCAATCAGCCCCAGCATTTT.

The chain combines TRBV27 with TRBJ2-7, with TRBD1 as a possible D gene (5 bases). CDR1 MNHEY and CDR2 SMNVEV come from the germline V gene (reference sequence). This CDR3 contains 15 residues. V gave up 3 bases and J gave up 0 bases, with 12 bases separating them. CDR3 loop: CASSFLGPSSYEQYF. CDR3 nucleotides: TGTGCCAGCAGTTTCCTGGGGCCTAGCTCCTACGAGCAGTACTTC.

The CDR3 reads CSTSSGTFGYTF. Written as DNA, the CDR3 is TGCAGCACCTCCTCCGGGACATTTGGCTACACCTTC. The V call is TRBV29-1, the J call TRBJ1-2; possible D gene TRBD1, 6 bases. CDR3 length equals 12 residues. The germline V gene has CDR1 SQVTM and CDR2 ANQGSEA. Trimming took 8 bases from V and 7 from J, leaving 17 bases between them.

The chain employs TRBV27 and TRBJ2-7, with D possibly TRBD1 on 5 matching bases. The CDR3 runs to 14 residues. CDR1 is MNHEY and CDR2 is SMNVEV in the germline V gene (reference sequence). Trimming stripped 2 bases from V and 6 bases from J, with 14 bases between. This CDR3 is CASSLVGALGEQYF. CDR3 coding DNA: TGTGCCAGCAGTTTAGTAGGGGCTTTGGGCGAGCAGTACTTC.

The genes are TRBV4-3 and TRBJ2-7; possibly TRBD1 for D (5 bases). From germline, CDR1 is LGHNA and CDR2 YSLEER. The CDR3 consists of 14 residues. Between the trimmed V and J ends, which lost 4 bases and 0 bases, there was a span of 10 bases. The CDR3 here is CASSPEQASYEQYF. The CDR3 nucleotides are TGCGCCAGCAGCCCAGAACAGGCCTCCTACGAGCAGTACTTC.

The chain is built from TRBV7-8 and TRBJ1-5, with a weak D call TRBD1 (5 bases). Germline V lookup: CDR1 SGHVS, CDR2 FQNEAQ. Trimming removed 3 bases at V and 7 bases at J, with 16 bases between. The CDR3 is made up of 15 amino acids. CDR3 protein: CASSLFQGPGQPQHF. The CDR3, as DNA: TGTGCCAGCAGCTTGTTCCAGGGTCCAGGGCAGCCCCAGCATTTT.

The rearrangement links TRBV20-1 to TRBJ2-7; D gene ambiguous. The ends were cut back, 3 bases at V and 3 bases at J, with 6 bases in the middle. The CDR3 consists of 11 residues. Germline CDR1 and CDR2: DFQATT and SNEGSKA (reference sequence). CDR3 DNA sequence: TGCAGTGCTAGGAGTGGCTACGAGCAGTACTTC. Translating gives CSARSGYEQYF.